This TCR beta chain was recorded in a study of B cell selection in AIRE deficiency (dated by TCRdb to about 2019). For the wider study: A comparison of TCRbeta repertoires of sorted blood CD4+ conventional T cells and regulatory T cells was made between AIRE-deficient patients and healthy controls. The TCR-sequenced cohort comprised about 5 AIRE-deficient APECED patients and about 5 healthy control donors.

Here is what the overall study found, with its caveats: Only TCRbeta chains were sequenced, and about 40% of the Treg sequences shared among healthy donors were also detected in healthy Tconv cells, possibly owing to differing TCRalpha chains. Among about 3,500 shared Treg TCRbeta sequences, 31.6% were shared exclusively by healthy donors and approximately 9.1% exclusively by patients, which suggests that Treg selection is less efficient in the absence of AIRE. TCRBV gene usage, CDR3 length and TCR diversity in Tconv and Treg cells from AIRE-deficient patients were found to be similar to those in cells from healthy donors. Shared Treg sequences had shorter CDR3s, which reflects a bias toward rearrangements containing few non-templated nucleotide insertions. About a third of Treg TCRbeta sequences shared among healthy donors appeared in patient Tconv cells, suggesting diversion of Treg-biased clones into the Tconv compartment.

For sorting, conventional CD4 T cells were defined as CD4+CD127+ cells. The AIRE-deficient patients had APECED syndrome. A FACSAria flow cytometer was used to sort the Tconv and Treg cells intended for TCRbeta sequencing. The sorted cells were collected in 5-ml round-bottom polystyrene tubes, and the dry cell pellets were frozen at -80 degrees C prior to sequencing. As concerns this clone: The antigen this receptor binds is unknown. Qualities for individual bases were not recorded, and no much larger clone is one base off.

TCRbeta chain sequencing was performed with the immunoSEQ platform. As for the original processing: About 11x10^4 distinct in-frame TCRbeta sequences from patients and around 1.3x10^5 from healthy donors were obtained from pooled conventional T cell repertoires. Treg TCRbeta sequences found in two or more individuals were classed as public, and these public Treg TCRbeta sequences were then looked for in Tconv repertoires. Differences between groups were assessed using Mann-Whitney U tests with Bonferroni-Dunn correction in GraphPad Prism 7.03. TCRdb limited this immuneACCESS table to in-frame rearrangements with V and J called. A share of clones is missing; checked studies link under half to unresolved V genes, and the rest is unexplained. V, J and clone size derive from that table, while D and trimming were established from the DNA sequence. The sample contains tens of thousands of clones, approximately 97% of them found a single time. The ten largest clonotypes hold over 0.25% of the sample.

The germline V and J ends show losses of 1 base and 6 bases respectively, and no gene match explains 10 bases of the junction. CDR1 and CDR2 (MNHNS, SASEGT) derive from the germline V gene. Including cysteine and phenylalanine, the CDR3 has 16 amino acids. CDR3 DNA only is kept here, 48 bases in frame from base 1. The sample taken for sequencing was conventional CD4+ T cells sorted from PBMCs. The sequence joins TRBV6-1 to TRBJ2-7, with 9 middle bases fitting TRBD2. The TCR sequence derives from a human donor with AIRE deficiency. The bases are TGTGCCAGCAGTGAAGGAGCGGGAGGAGCCCCCCTCGAGCAGTACTTC. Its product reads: CASSEGAGGAPLEQYF.